Following are 5 T cell receptor beta chains from one sample sequenced in a study of control samples from healthy donors and cancer patients. Repertoires were generated with immunoSEQ multiplex PCR, while TCRdb's copy carries only in-frame clones and drops some. This table has about 76,000 clones, 89% appearing once. Material: PBMCs. These receptors were obtained from a woman aged 45 to 65 with colorectal cancer.

Regarding this clone: The sample carries other DNA sequences with the same CDR3. This sequence joins TRBV5-3 and TRBJ2-7, with TRBD2 identical over 11 bases. TRBV5-3 is flagged as an ORF with uncertain function. After removal of 3 bases from V and 4 bases from J, the junction contained 6 bases not matched to a gene. The CDR3 is 15 residues long. DNA for the CDR3: TGTGCCAGAAGCTCGGGGGCTAGCGGGGGGTACGAGCAGTACGTC. It codes for CARSSGASGGYEQYV.

The chain joins TRBV2 to TRBJ2-7; weak D call: TRBD2 (6 bases). Deletions cut 2 bases from V and 0 bases from J, with 11 bases between. Germline loops: CDR1 SNHLY, CDR2 FYNNEI. The CDR3 consists of 15 residues. CDR3 DNA sequence: TGTGCCAGCAGTGAAAGTGGGGGGAGCTCCTACGAGCAGTACGTC. Translated: CASSESGGSSYEQYV.

This clone was picked up one time. This chain links TRBV18 with TRBJ2-5; D possibly uses TRBD1 or TRBD2 (5 bases each). The germline CDR1 and CDR2 sequences are KGHSH and LQKENI. The CDR3 length is 17 residues. Trimming removed 1 base from V and 1 base from J, with 16 bases in between. In DNA form, the CDR3 reads TGTGCCAGCTCACCACGGACCGGGTGGGGGTCCCAAGAGACCCAGTACTTC. Translation gives CASSPRTGWGSQETQYF.

The chain joins TRBV3-1 (or the pseudogene TRBV3-2) to TRBJ2-4, with 7 bases fitting TRBD1. Trimming removed 2 bases from V and 2 bases from J; junction bases left unmatched: 6. This CDR3 is 16 amino acids long. Germline V gives CDR1 LGHDT, CDR2 YNNKEL (reference sequence). CDR3 bases: TGTGCCAGCAGCCAAATCGGGGACAGTTCCAAAAACATTCAGTACTTC. Translation gives CASSQIGDSSKNIQYF.

The gene calls are TRBV7-3 and TRBJ2-2; D is uncertain. This CDR3 is built from 16 residues. Germline values: CDR1 SGHTA, CDR2 FQGTGA. Between the trimmed V and J ends, which lost 5 bases and 8 bases, there was a span of 21 bases. CDR3 amino acids: CASSPQLGAVGGELFF. The CDR3 nucleotides read TGTGCCAGCAGCCCCCAGCTCGGTGCGGTCGGTGGGGAGCTGTTTTTT.